This T cell receptor beta chain was found in a study of blood T cells in healthy people across ages. Findings and caveats of the study: Any changes in expanded clonotypes were possibly confounded, as donor CMV status remained unknown. More naive CD4+ cells and higher diversity were found in long-lived than in aged donors.

The germline CDR1 and CDR2 sequences are SGHTA and FQGNSA. CDR3 length: 14 residues. Unmatched junction bases numbered 8, after V lost 7 bases and J lost 6 bases. PCR was performed a second time for about 7 to 11 cycles using a sample-barcoded 5' primer and a J-beta primer mix. TCRdb passed the 5' RACE reads through MiXCR, listing each CDR3 protein once. The table includes 650,000 to 700,000 distinct CDR3 sequences, less than 40% detected once. This clonotype was detected ten times or more. Its specificity is not known. V is TRBV7-2 and J is TRBJ2-3, with 9 bases lining up with TRBD2. The source is a woman aged 80 or over in good health. The sequencing sample was made of blood. CDR3 sequence reads: CASINRAGGDTQYF. The DNA for the CDR3 is TGTGCCAGCATCAATAGGGCGGGGGGGGATACGCAGTATTTT.